What follows are 23 T cell receptor beta chains derived from one specimen sequenced in a study of identical twins. TCRdb re-called the 5' RACE reads through MiXCR, storing one row per CDR3 protein. The sample has some 500,000 distinct CDR3 sequences; more than 9% are singletons. The same sample was also used in a study of yellow fever vaccine responses in identical twins.

Sequenced sample: PBMCs. These receptors all come from a woman aged 18 to 35 in good health.

The V and J genes are TRBV20-1 and TRBJ2-7, with 9 bases that match TRBD1. V gave up 6 bases and J gave up 4 bases; unmatched junction bases: 10. The CDR3 has 14 amino acids. The germline CDR1 and CDR2 sequences are DFQATT and SNEGSKA (reference sequence). CDR3 region: CSADPRQGVYEQYF. Here the CDR3 DNA reads TGCAGTGCCGACCCAAGACAGGGGGTTTACGAGCAGTACTTC.

This chain uses TRBV6-2 or TRBV6-3 with TRBJ2-7; D remains unclear. The V gene's germline CDR1 is MNHEY and CDR2 SVGEGT. The CDR3 covers 10 residues. V shed 0 bases and J shed 9 bases, with 3 bases lying between them. CDR3: CASSYSPQYF. Written as DNA, the CDR3 is TGTGCCAGCAGTTACTCACCGCAGTACTTC.

This clonotype was found a few times. This chain connects TRBV28 to TRBJ2-7; D is perhaps TRBD2 (5 bases). The CDR3 totals 14 residues. From germline, CDR1 is MDHEN and CDR2 SYDVKM. V lost 6 bases to trimming and J lost 6 bases, with 18 bases between them. The CDR3 sequence: CASREPATRPEQYF. The CDR3 bases are TGTGCCAGCAGAGAACCGGCAACTAGGCCCGAGCAGTACTTC.

This clonotype was counted at least ten times. This chain links TRBV12-3 or TRBV12-4 with TRBJ2-3; 7 positions agree with TRBD1. After removal of 0 bases from V and 3 bases from J, the junction contained 6 bases not matched to a gene. The CDR3 has 16 amino acids. For the CDR3, the DNA is TGTGCCAGCAGTTTAGCCAGACAGGGTTTGACAGATACGCAGTATTTT. Its translation is CASSLARQGLTDTQYF.

This clonotype has a handful of counts. The chain is built from TRBV7-2 and TRBJ2-1, with 11 bases identical to TRBD2. CDR1 SGHTA and CDR2 FQGNSA come from the germline V gene. Trimming took 5 bases from V and 0 from J; bases not matched to a gene: 3. The CDR3 is 16 residues long. The CDR3, as DNA: TGTGCCAGCAGCCTGGGACTAGCGGACTCCTACAATGAGCAGTTCTTC. Its protein product is CASSLGLADSYNEQFF.

The sample holds many counts of this clonotype. The rearrangement uses TRBV7-9 and TRBJ2-7; D not certain. The germline V and J ends were trimmed by 6 bases and 0 bases, with 12 bases remaining between them. Germline V gene lookup returns CDR1 SEHNR and CDR2 FQNEAQ (reference sequence). This CDR3 region has 14 residues. This CDR3 is CASRQTDGSYEQYF. In DNA form, the CDR3 reads TGTGCCAGCAGACAAACAGACGGCTCCTACGAGCAGTACTTC.

The V call is TRBV28, the J call TRBJ2-2; 8 nucleotides agree with TRBD2. V was pared by 3 bases and J by 2 bases, with 5 bases of the junction left unmatched. CDR1 MDHEN and CDR2 SYDVKM come from the germline V gene. There are 16 residues in the CDR3. CDR3 sequence: CASSFRGGLNTGELFF. In DNA form, the CDR3 reads TGTGCCAGCAGTTTTCGGGGGGGGCTCAACACCGGGGAGCTGTTTTTT.

This clonotype was counted ten times or more. The chain employs TRBV20-1 and TRBJ2-7, with TRBD1 identical over 9 bases. This CDR3 is built from 13 residues. V was clipped by 5 bases and J by 2 bases; unmatched bases: 4. Germline assignment: CDR1 DFQATT and CDR2 SNEGSKA (reference sequence). CDR3 in DNA: TGCAGTGCTTCCGGGACAGGGACCTACGAGCAGTACTTC. Amino acid sequence: CSASGTGTYEQYF.

This clonotype came up a few times. The rearrangement joins TRBV6-2 or TRBV6-3 to TRBJ2-2; D call uncertain. Germline V gene data show CDR1 as MNHEY and CDR2 as SVGEGT. The CDR3 length is 15 residues. V was pared by 0 bases and J by 3 bases, with 8 bases between. CDR3 bases: TGTGCCAGCAGTTACTCTTCCGTGTACACCGGGGAGCTGTTTTTT. It codes for CASSYSSVYTGELFF.

This clonotype was counted at least ten times. The chain has TRBV10-3 and TRBJ2-7, with 9 bases fitting TRBD1. The CDR3 length is 14 residues. Germline CDR1 and CDR2: ENHRY and SYGVKD. V gave up 5 bases and J gave up 5 bases; unmatched junction bases: 7. The CDR3 DNA reads TGTGCCATCAGTTCCGGGACAGGGTTACACGAGCAGTACTTC. This gives the protein CAISSGTGLHEQYF.

This chain connects TRBV6-2 or TRBV6-3 to TRBJ2-7; D possibly corresponds to TRBD1 (5 bases). This CDR3 has 14 residues. Germline V gene data show CDR1 as MNHEY and CDR2 as SVGEGT. V was cut by 6 bases and J by 2 bases, with 14 bases left in between. The CDR3 sequence: CASSPDIVPYEQYF. The CDR3 DNA follows: TGTGCCAGCAGCCCGGACATTGTTCCCTACGAGCAGTACTTC.

This clonotype was observed a few times. The chain recombines TRBV11-2 with TRBJ2-4; D ambiguous. From germline, CDR1 is SGHAT and CDR2 FQNNGV. The CDR3 totals 16 residues. With 0 bases removed from V and 1 base from J, the gap between germline ends came to 10 bases. In DNA, the CDR3 is TGTGCCAGCAGCTTAGAAGGGATCGGGGCCAAAAACATTCAGTACTTC. As protein: CASSLEGIGAKNIQYF.

The chain joins TRBV9 to TRBJ1-2, with D perhaps TRBD1 (6 bases). Deletions cut 1 base from V and 4 bases from J, with 11 bases between. Germline loops: CDR1 SGDLS, CDR2 YYNGEE. CDR3 length: 14 residues. This chain's CDR3 is CASSVTQGSYGYTF. CDR3 sequence (DNA): TGTGCCAGCAGCGTAACACAGGGAAGCTATGGCTACACCTTC. Based on the CDR3 plus reference TRBV9 and TRBJ1-2, the full variable domain is DSGVTQTPKHLITATGQRVTLRCSPRSGDLSVYWYQQSLDQGLQFLIQYYNGEERAKGNILERFSAQQFPDLHSELNLSSLELGDSALYFCASSVTQGSYGYTFGSGTRLTVV.

In its sample, this clonotype was seen a few times. The V call is TRBV7-2, the J call TRBJ1-3; D is unclear. The V and J ends lost 1 base and 6 bases respectively, with 16 bases between them. Germline lookup yields CDR1 SGHTA and CDR2 FQGNSA. The CDR3 covers 16 residues. CDR3 sequence: CASSLDPGLAENTIYF. CDR3 sequence (DNA): TGTGCCAGCAGCTTAGATCCGGGGTTGGCAGAAAACACCATATATTTT. Based on the CDR3 plus reference TRBV7-2 and TRBJ1-3, the full variable domain is GAGVSQSPSNKVTEKGKDVELRCDPISGHTALYWYRQSLGQGLEFLIYFQGNSAPDKSGLPSDRFSAERTGGSVSTLTIQRTQQEDSAVYLCASSLDPGLAENTIYFGEGSWLTVV.

There are many counts of this clonotype. This rearrangement joins TRBV28 to TRBJ2-7; possible D gene TRBD1, 6 bases. This CDR3 has 13 amino acids. The germline CDR1 and CDR2 sequences are MDHEN and SYDVKM. V was shortened by 4 bases and J by 7 bases, with 14 bases between the two germline ends. CDR3 region: CASSSTGTREQYF. For the CDR3, the DNA is TGTGCCAGCAGTTCTACAGGGACGAGGGAGCAGTACTTC.

This clonotype was seen only a few times. The chain is built from TRBV10-1 and TRBJ1-3; possible D gene TRBD1, 5 bases. The CDR3 is 12 residues long. CDR1 WNHNN and CDR2 SYGVQD come from the germline V gene (reference sequence). The V gene lost 3 bases and the J gene lost 7 bases, with 7 bases spanning the gap. CDR3 residues: CASSDRANTIYF. Here the CDR3 DNA reads TGCGCCAGCAGTGACAGGGCTAACACCATATATTTT.

This clonotype occurred many times. V and J are TRBV5-1 and TRBJ2-1, with D perhaps TRBD1 or TRBD2 (5 bases each). CDR1 and CDR2 from the germline V gene are SGHRS and YFSETQ. This CDR3 contains 13 residues. V lost 1 base to trimming and J lost 5 bases, with 7 bases between them. The CDR3 region is CASSLWGNNEQFF. The CDR3 nucleotides read TGCGCCAGCAGCTTGTGGGGGAACAATGAGCAGTTCTTC.

The chain has TRBV25-1 and TRBJ1-2; TRBD1 matches at 7 bases. Unmatched junction bases numbered 5, after V lost 6 bases and J lost 7 bases. CDR1 MGHDK and CDR2 SYGVNS come from the germline V gene. This CDR3 is built from 12 residues. CDR3 loop: CASRGQVLGYTF. The CDR3 DNA reads TGTGCCAGCAGAGGACAGGTCCTTGGCTACACCTTC.

This chain connects TRBV18 to TRBJ2-7, with a possible D match to TRBD2 (5 bases). This CDR3 has 14 amino acids. Germline CDR1 and CDR2: KGHSH and LQKENI. V lost 2 bases, J lost 5 bases, and 13 bases lay in between. CDR3 residues: CASSPMATGNEQYF. The DNA of the CDR3 is TGTGCCAGCTCACCAATGGCAACGGGAAACGAGCAGTACTTC.

This rearrangement joins TRBV20-1 to TRBJ1-4, with D possibly TRBD1 on 5 matching bases. CDR3 length equals 15 residues. CDR1 is DFQATT and CDR2 is SNEGSKA in the germline V gene (reference sequence). The V and J ends lost 6 bases and 4 bases respectively, with 18 bases between them. CDR3 sequence: CSARPGTGLNEKLFF. The DNA for the CDR3 is TGCAGTGCAAGACCCGGGACCGGACTTAATGAAAAACTGTTTTTT.

This chain uses TRBV5-1 with TRBJ1-1; D might be TRBD1 (6 bases). This CDR3 region has 12 residues. Trimming left V 7 bases short and J 4 bases short, with 11 bases between. Germline V gene data show CDR1 as SGHRS and CDR2 as YFSETQ. DNA for the CDR3: TGCGCCAGCGGGGGGCCGGGCACTGAAGCTTTCTTT. This translates into CASGGPGTEAFF.

This clonotype occurred a few times. The rearrangement links TRBV7-9 to TRBJ2-1, with D perhaps TRBD2 (6 bases). Germline values: CDR1 SEHNR, CDR2 FQNEAQ (reference sequence). The CDR3 runs 15 residues. V was trimmed by 3 bases and J by 2 bases, leaving 11 bases between them. CDR3 nucleotides: TGTGCCAGCAGCTTCGGGGGAATCCCCTACAATGAGCAGTTCTTC. Translated, it gives CASSFGGIPYNEQFF.

This clonotype was found a few times. J is TRBJ2-3 and V is TRBV7-9; 10 bases are a match to TRBD1. J gave up 2 bases and V 5 bases, and 7 bases lay outside the gene matches. The CDR3 runs 16 residues. Germline V CDR1 and CDR2: SEHNR, FQNEAQ (reference sequence). CDR3 in DNA: TGTGCCAGCAGCCCCAGGACAGGGGGGTCCACAGATACGCAGTATTTT. Translation gives CASSPRTGGSTDTQYF.